What follows describes a single T cell receptor (beta chain). The CDR3 totals 12 residues. Trimming stripped 5 bases from V and 8 bases from J, with 12 bases between. Germline assignment: CDR1 SGHTA and CDR2 FQGNSA. In the source study's methods: Amplification with reference gene primers provided the estimates of nucleated cell counts. Some clones are missing from TCRdb's copy, which holds only in-frame ones; the method was immunoSEQ multiplex PCR. Clone size and the V and J calls come from that table; the DNA yielded D and trimming. Of around 29,000 clones listed, roughly 87% are singletons. The entry originates in a study of blood T cell repertoires in COVID-19. The wider study: COVID-19 samples from acute and convalescent phases originated in the United States, Italy and Spain. Nucleic acid was either cDNA or gDNA, and it came from T cells, B-cell-depleted T cells, or PBMCs.

Input material: peripheral blood. The TCR was taken from a woman aged 60 to 75 with active COVID-19. The chain combines TRBV7-2 with TRBJ1-2; D is uncertain. The CDR3 DNA reads as TGTGCCAGCAGCCCTAGGAAAGGAGGCTACACCTTC. It yields the protein CASSPRKGGYTF.